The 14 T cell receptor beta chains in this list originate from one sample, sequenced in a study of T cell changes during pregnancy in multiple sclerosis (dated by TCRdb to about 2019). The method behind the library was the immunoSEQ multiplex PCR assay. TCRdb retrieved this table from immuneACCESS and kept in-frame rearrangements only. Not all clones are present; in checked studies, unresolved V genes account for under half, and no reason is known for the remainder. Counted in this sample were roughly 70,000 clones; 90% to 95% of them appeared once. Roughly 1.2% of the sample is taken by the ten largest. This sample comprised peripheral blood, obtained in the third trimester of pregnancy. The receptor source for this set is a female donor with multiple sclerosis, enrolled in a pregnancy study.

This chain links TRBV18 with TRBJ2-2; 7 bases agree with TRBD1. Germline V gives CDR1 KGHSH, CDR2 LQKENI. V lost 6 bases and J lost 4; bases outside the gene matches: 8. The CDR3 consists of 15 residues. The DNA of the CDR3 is TGTGCCAGCTCGGCTACTTACAGGGGCACCGGGGAGCTGTTTTTT. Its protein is CASSATYRGTGELFF.

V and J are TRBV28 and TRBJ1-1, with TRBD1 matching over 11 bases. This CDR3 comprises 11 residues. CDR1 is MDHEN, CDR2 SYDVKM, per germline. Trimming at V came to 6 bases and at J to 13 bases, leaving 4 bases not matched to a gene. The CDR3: CASRRGQGDFF. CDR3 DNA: TGTGCCAGCAGAAGGGGACAGGGGGATTTCTTT.

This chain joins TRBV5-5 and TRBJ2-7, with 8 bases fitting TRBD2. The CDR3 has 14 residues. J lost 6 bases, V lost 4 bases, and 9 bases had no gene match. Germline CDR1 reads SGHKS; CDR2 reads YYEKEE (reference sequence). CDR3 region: CASSMGLVSREQYF. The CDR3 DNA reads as TGTGCCAGCAGCATGGGACTAGTCTCTCGCGAGCAGTACTTC.

In nucleotides, the CDR3 is TGTGCCAGCAGCTCTAGGACAGCCATGAACACTGAAGCTTTCTTT. This codes for CASSSRTAMNTEAFF. The chain has TRBV5-4 and TRBJ1-1; maybe TRBD1 (6 bases). The germline V gene encodes CDR1 SGHNT and CDR2 YYREEE (reference sequence). The CDR3 extends over 15 amino acids. V lost 3 bases and J lost 0, with 12 bases in between.

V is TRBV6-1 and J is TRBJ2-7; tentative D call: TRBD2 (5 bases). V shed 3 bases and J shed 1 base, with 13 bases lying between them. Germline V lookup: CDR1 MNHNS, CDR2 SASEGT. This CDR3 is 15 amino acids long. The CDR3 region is CASSERVGLSYEQYF. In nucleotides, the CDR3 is TGTGCCAGCAGTGAGCGCGTTGGACTTTCCTACGAGCAGTACTTC.

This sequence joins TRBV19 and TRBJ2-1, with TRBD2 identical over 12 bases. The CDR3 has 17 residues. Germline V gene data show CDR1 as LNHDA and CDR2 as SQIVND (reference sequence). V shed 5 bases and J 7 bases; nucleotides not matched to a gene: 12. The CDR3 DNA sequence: TGTGCCAGTAGTGTACTAGCGGGAGGTAATTTCGGTAATGAGCAGTTCTTC. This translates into CASSVLAGGNFGNEQFF.

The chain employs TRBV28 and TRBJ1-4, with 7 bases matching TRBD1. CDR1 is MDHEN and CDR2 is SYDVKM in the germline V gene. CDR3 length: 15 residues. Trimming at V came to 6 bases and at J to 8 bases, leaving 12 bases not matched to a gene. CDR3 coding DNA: TGTGCCAGCAGAAGGTTACAGGGGCTTTGGGAAAAACTGTTTTTT. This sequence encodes CASRRLQGLWEKLFF.

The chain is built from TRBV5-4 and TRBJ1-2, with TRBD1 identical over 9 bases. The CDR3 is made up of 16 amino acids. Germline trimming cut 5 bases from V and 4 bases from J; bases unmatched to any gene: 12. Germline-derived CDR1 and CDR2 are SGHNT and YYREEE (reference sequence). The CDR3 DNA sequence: TGTGCCAGCAGATTCGAGACAGGGGGGTCGGTCTATGGCTACACCTTC. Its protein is CASRFETGGSVYGYTF. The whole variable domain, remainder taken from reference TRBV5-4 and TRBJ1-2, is ETGVTQSPTHLIKTRGQQVTLRCSSQSGHNTVSWYQQALGQGPQFIFQYYREEENGRGNFPPRFSGLQFPNYSSELNVNALELDDSALYLCASRFETGGSVYGYTFGSGTRLTVV.

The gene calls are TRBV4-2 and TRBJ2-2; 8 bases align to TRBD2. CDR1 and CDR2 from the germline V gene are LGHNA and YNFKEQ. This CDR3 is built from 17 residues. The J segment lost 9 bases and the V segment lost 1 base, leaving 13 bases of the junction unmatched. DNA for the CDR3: TGTGCCAGCAGCCAAGTTGACGCGGGAGGACCTGGTAGGGAGCTGTTTTTT. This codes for CASSQVDAGGPGRELFF.

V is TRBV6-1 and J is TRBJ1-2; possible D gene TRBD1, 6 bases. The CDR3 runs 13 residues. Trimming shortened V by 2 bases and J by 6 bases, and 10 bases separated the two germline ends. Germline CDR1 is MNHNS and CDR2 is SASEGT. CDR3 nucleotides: TGTGCCAGCAGTGAACCAGGGGCCCATGGCTACACCTTC. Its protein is CASSEPGAHGYTF.

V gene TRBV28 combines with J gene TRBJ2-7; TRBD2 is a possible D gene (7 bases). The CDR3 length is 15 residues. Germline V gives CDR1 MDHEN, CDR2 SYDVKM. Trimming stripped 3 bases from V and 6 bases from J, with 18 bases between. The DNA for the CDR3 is TGTGCCAGCAGTTTTCGGTTCAGGGGAGGGGGCGAGCAGTACTTC. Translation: CASSFRFRGGGEQYF.

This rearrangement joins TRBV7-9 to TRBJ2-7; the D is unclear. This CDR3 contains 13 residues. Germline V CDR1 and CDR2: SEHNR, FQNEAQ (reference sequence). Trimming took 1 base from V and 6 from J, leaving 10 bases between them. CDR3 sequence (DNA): TGTGCCAGCAGCTTAGGGCTCCCTGGCGAGCAGTACTTC. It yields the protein CASSLGLPGEQYF.

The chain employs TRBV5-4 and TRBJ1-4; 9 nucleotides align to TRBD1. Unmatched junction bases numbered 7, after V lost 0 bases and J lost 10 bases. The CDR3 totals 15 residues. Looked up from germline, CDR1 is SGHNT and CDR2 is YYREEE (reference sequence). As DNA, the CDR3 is TGTGCCAGCAGCTTGGGCGACAGGGGGTCTAGAAAACTGTTTTTT. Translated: CASSLGDRGSRKLFF.

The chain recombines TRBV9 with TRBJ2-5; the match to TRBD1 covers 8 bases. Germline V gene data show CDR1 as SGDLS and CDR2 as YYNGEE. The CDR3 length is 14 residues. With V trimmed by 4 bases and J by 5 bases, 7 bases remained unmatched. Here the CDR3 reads CASSPGGAWETQYF. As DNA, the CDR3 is TGTGCCAGCAGCCCAGGGGGCGCGTGGGAGACCCAGTACTTC.